This TCR beta chain was profiled in a study of blood T cell repertoires in COVID-19. Study-wide background: Samples of COVID-19 (acute and convalescent) were obtained from the United States, Italy and Spain.

Enrolled through a virtual design, the participants were between roughly 18 and 90 years of age and came from fewer than 30 US areas. This CDR3 contains 13 residues. Trimming took 0 bases from V and 10 from J, leaving 10 bases between them. Germline V gives CDR1 MNHEY, CDR2 SMNVEV (reference sequence). Authors' processing steps: Using reference gene primer amplification, nucleated cell counts were estimated. Profiling relied on immunoSEQ multiplex PCR, and the TCRdb table lists in-frame clones only, not all of them. That table furnishes V, J and clone size, whereas the DNA furnished D and trimming. The data show 250,000 or so clones, about 86% seen once.

Input material: PBMCs or T cells enriched from blood (not recorded which). The source of this sequence is a man aged 45-60 years who had recovered from COVID-19. The gene calls are TRBV27 and TRBJ2-1; perhaps TRBD1 as D (5 bases). CDR3 DNA: TGTGCCAGCAGTTTATCCAGGGTATACGAGCAGTTCTTC. Its translation is CASSLSRVYEQFF.